This note documents a single TCR beta chain sequence. Its antigen is not known. RNA in amounts of about 0.5 to 1 ug was reverse transcribed with random hexamers. An immunoSEQ multiplex PCR generated amplified TCR beta CDR3 products spanning 54 Vbeta and 13 Jbeta. In TCRdb, the immunoSEQ multiplex PCR reads were re-called with MiXCR into one record per CDR3 protein. Of roughly 100,000 distinct CDR3 sequences listed, roughly 95% are singletons. The data belong to a study of CD8 T cells in Susac syndrome. Study-wide findings and caveats: The study admitted that it had a relatively small number of individuals in its TCR sequencing and HLA analysis. Sixteen Susac-specific public clones were found in total CD8+ repertoires and about five in CD8+ TEMRA repertoires.

V dropped 4 bases and J dropped 9 bases, with 11 bases sitting between them. The CDR3 length is 12 residues. The study sequenced TCR beta in blood CD8+ and CD4+ T cells. This receptor was taken from a human donor with Susac syndrome. The chain uses TRBV12-3 or TRBV12-4 and TRBJ2-3, with unresolved D. Sequencing was carried out using CD8+ T cells from PBMCs. The CDR3 loop is CASSSEGGTQYF. In DNA form, the CDR3 reads TGTGCCAGCAGTTCGGAAGGTGGGACGCAGTATTTT.